This T cell receptor (beta chain) was sequenced during a study of T-cell memory formation after mild COVID-19. Background on the study: Across donors, TCR clusters were largely donor specific. The study, taken as a whole, reports: Mostly located in CM and EM were contracting CD4+ clones, with contracting CD8+ clones located in EMRA.

MiXCR, applied by TCRdb to the 5' RACE reads, yields one record per CDR3 protein. The sample lists a few hundred thousand distinct CDR3 sequences; roughly 16% were seen once. For this clonotype: No antigen is known for it.

The trim removed 12 bases at V and 7 bases at J, leaving 9 bases unmatched. Germline lookup yields CDR1 KGHDR and CDR2 SFDVKD. The CDR3 runs to 13 residues. The chain is built from TRBV24-1 and TRBJ2-3; 10 bases map to TRBD2. The TCR was taken from a man aged 18 to 29 who had mild COVID-19 (a few samples of this study predate the infection). Cell type and time point are not known. What was sequenced was PBMCs or a T cell subset sorted from them (not recorded which). The CDR3 sequence is CAAQVAGGNTQYF. For the CDR3, the DNA is TGTGCCGCCCAGGTAGCGGGGGGAAATACGCAGTATTTT.